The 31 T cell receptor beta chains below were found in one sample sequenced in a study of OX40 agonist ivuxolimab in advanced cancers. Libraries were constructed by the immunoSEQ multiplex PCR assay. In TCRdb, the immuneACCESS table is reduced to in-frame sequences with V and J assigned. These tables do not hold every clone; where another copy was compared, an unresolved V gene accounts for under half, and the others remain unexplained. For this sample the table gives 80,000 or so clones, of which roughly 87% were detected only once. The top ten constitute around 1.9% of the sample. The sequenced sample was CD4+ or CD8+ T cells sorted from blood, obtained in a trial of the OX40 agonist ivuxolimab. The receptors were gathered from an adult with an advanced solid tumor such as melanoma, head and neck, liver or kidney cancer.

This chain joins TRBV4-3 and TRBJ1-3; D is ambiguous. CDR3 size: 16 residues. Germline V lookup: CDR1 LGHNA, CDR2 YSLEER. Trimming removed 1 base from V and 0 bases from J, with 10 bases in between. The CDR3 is CASSQGIRSSGNTIYF. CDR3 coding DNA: TGCGCCAGCAGCCAAGGTATTAGGAGCTCTGGAAACACCATATATTTT.

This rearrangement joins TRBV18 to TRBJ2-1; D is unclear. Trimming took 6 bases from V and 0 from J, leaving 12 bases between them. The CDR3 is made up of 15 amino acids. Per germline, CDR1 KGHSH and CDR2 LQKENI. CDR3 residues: CASSPPQSSYNEQFF. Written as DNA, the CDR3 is TGTGCCAGCTCGCCGCCACAGAGCTCCTACAATGAGCAGTTCTTC.

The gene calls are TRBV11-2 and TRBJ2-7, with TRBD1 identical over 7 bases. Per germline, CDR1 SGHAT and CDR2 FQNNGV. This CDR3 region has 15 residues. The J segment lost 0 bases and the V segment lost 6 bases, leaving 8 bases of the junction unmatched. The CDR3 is CASSFVGDSSYEQYF. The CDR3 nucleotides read TGTGCCAGCAGTTTCGTGGGGGACAGCTCCTACGAGCAGTACTTC.

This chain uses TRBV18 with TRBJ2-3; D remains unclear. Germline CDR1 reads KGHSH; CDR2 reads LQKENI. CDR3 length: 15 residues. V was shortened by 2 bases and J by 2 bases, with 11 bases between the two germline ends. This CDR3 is CASSPFRTHTDTQYF. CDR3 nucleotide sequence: TGTGCCAGCTCACCATTCCGGACGCACACAGATACGCAGTATTTT. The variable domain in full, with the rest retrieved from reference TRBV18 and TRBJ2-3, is NAGVMQNPRHLVRRRGQEARLRCSPMKGHSHVYWYRQLPEEGLKFMVYLQKENIIDESGMPKERFSAEFPKEGPSILRIQQVVRGDSAAYFCASSPFRTHTDTQYFGPGTRLTVL.

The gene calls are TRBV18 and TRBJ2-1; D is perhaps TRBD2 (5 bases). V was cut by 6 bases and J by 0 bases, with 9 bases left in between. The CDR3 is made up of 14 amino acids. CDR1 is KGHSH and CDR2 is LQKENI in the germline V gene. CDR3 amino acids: CASSSGASYNEQFF. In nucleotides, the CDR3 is TGTGCCAGCTCGAGCGGTGCCTCCTACAATGAGCAGTTCTTC.

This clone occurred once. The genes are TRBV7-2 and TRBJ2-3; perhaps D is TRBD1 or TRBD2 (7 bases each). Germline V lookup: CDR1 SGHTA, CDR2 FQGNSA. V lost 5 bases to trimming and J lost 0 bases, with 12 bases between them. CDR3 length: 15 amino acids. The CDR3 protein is CASSPRGGSTDTQYF. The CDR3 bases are TGTGCCAGCAGCCCCAGGGGGGGGAGCACAGATACGCAGTATTTT.

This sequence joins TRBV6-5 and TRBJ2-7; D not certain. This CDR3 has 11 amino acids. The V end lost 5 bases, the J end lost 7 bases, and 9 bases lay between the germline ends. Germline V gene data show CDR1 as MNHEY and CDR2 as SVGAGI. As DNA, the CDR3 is TGTGCCAGCAGTAAGGCGAGGGAGCAGTACTTC. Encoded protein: CASSKAREQYF.

The CDR3 loop reads CASSLQSSEVAQHF. In DNA form, the CDR3 reads TGTGCCAGCAGCTTGCAGTCCTCGGAAGTGGCCCAGCATTTT. The chain links TRBV5-5 to TRBJ1-5, with D hard to call. This CDR3 has 14 residues. CDR1 and CDR2 from the germline V gene are SGHKS and YYEKEE (reference sequence). Trimming took off 1 base at V and 11 bases at J, with 16 bases between the two ends. Together with reference TRBV5-5 and TRBJ1-5, the CDR3 gives the full variable domain: DAGVTQSPTHLIKTRGQQVTLRCSPISGHKSVSWYQQVLGQGPQFIFQYYEKEERGRGNFPDRFSARQFPNYSSELNVNALLLGDSALYLCASSLQSSEVAQHFGDGTRLSIL.

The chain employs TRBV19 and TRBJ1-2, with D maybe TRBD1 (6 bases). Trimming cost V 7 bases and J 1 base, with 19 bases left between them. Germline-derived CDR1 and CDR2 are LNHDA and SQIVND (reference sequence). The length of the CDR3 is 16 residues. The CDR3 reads CASTIRGAQYNYGYTF. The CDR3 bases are TGTGCCAGTACAATTCGGGGGGCTCAATATAACTATGGCTACACCTTC.

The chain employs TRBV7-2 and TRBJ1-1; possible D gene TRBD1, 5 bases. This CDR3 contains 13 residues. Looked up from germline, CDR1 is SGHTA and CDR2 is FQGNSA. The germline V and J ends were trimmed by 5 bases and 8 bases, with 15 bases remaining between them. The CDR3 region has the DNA TGTGCCAGCAGCCCCCGTCGGGAGGGGGAAGCTTTCTTT. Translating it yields CASSPRREGEAFF.

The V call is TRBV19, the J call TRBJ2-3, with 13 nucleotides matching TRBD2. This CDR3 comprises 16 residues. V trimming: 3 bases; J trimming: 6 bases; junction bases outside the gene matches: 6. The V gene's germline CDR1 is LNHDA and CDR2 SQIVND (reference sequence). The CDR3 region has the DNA TGTGCCAGTAGTATGGGGACTAGCGGGATAGGGGATACGCAGTATTTT. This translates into CASSMGTSGIGDTQYF.

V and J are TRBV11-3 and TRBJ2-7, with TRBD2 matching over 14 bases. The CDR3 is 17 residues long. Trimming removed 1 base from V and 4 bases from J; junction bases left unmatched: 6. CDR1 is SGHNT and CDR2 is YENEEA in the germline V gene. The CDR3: CASSLAGTSGSGYEQYF. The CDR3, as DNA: TGTGCCAGCAGCTTAGCAGGGACTAGCGGGAGTGGATACGAGCAGTACTTC.

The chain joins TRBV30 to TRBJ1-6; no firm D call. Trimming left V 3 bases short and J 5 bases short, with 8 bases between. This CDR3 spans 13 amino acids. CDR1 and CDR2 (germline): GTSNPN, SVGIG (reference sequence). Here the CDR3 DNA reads TGTGCCTGGAGCACCCTTAATAATTCACCCCTCCACTTT. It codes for CAWSTLNNSPLHF.

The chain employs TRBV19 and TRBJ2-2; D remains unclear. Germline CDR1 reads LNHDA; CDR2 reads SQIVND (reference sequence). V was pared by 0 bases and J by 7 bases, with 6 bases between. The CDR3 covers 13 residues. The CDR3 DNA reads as TGTGCCAGTAGTATAGATCGGGTCGGGGAGCTGTTTTTT. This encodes CASSIDRVGELFF.

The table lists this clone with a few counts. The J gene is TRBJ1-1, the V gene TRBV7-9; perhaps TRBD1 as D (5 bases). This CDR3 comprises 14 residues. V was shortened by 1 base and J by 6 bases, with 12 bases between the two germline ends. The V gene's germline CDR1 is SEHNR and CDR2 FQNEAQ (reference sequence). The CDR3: CASSLDGTIPEAFF. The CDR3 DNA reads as TGTGCCAGCAGCTTAGATGGGACCATCCCTGAAGCTTTCTTT.

For the CDR3, the DNA is TGCGCCAGCAGTGACTTCCAACAGGGGGAGGATGGCTACACCTTC. Translating it yields CASSDFQQGEDGYTF. V gene TRBV10-2 combines with J gene TRBJ1-2; TRBD1 agrees at 8 bases. The ends lost 3 bases at V and 6 bases at J; junction bases unmatched: 9. The CDR3 contains 15 residues. Germline CDR1 reads WSHSY; CDR2 reads SAAADI.

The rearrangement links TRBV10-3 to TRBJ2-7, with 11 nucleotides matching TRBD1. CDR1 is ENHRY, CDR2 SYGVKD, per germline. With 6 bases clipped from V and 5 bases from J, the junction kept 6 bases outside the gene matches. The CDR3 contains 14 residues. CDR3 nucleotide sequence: TGTGCCATCAGGTGGGACAGGGGGTTGGACGAGCAGTACTTC. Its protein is CAIRWDRGLDEQYF.

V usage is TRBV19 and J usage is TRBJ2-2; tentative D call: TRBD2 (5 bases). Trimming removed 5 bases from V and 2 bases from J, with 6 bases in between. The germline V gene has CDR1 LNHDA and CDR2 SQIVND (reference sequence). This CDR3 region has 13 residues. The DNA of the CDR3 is TGTGCCAGTAGTCGACTAAACACCGGGGAGCTGTTTTTT. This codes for CASSRLNTGELFF.

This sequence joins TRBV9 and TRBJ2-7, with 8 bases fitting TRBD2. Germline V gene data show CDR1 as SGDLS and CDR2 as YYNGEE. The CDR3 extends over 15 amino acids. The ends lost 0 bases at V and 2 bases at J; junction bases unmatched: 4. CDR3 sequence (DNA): TGTGCCAGCAGCGTAGGCTTCGGGGGGGCCTACGAGCAGTACTTC. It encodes CASSVGFGGAYEQYF. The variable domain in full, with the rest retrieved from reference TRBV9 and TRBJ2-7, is DSGVTQTPKHLITATGQRVTLRCSPRSGDLSVYWYQQSLDQGLQFLIQYYNGEERAKGNILERFSAQQFPDLHSELNLSSLELGDSALYFCASSVGFGGAYEQYFGPGTRLTVT.

The CDR3 spells CASSPTGRSDEQYF. The DNA for the CDR3 is TGTGCCAGCAGCCCCACCGGAAGGAGCGACGAGCAGTACTTC. This chain connects TRBV7-9 to TRBJ2-7; D is unclear. Germline CDR1 reads SEHNR; CDR2 reads FQNEAQ (reference sequence). This CDR3 comprises 14 residues. V lost 5 bases and J lost 5, with 16 bases in between. The variable domain in full, with the rest retrieved from reference TRBV7-9 and TRBJ2-7, is DTGVSQNPRHKITKRGQNVTFRCDPISEHNRLYWYRQTLGQGPEFLTYFQNEAQLEKSRLLSDRFSAERPKGSFSTLEIQRTEQGDSAMYLCASSPTGRSDEQYFGPGTRLTVT.

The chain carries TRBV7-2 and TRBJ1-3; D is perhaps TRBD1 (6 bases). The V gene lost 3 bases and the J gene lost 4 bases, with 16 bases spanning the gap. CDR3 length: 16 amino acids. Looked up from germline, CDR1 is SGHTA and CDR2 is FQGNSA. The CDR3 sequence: CASSFSTGSGGNTIYF. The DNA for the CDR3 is TGTGCCAGCAGCTTCTCGACAGGATCGGGCGGAAACACCATATATTTT. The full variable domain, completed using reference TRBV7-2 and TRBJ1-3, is GAGVSQSPSNKVTEKGKDVELRCDPISGHTALYWYRQSLGQGLEFLIYFQGNSAPDKSGLPSDRFSAERTGGSVSTLTIQRTQQEDSAVYLCASSFSTGSGGNTIYFGEGSWLTVV.

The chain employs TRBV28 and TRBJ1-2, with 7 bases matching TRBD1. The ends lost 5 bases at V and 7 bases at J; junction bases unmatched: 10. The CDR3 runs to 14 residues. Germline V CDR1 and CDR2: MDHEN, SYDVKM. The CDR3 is CASSPRQGGFGYTF. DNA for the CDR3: TGTGCCAGCAGTCCTAGACAGGGTGGCTTTGGCTACACCTTC.

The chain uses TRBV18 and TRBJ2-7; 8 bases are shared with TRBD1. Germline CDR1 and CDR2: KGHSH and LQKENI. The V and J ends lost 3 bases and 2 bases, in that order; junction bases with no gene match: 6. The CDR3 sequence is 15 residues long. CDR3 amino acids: CASSPPTGVTYEQYF. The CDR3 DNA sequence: TGTGCCAGCTCACCTCCGACAGGGGTTACCTACGAGCAGTACTTC.

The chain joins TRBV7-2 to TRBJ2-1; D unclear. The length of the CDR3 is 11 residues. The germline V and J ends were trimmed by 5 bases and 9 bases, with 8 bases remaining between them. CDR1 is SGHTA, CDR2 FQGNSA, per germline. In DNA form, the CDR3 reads TGTGCCAGCAGCCCAGAAACTGAGCAGTTCTTC. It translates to CASSPETEQFF.

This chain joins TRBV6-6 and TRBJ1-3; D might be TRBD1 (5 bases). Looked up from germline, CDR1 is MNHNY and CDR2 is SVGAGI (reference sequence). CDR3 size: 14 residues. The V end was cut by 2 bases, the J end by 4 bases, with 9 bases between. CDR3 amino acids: CASSYRQPGNTIYF. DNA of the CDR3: TGTGCCAGCAGTTACCGACAGCCGGGAAACACCATATATTTT.

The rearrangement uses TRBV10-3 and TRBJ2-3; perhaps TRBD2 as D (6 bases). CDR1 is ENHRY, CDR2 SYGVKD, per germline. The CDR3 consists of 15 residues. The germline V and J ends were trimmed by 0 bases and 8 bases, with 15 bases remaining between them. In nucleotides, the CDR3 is TGTGCCATCAGTGAGTCTGTGGCGGGGTTGGCTACGCAGTATTTT. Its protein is CAISESVAGLATQYF.

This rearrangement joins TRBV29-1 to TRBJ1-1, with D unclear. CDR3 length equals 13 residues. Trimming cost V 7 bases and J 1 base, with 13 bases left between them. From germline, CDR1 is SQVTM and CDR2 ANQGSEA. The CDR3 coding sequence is TGCAGCGCGGGTTGGAGCGGGAACACTGAAGCTTTCTTT. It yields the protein CSAGWSGNTEAFF.

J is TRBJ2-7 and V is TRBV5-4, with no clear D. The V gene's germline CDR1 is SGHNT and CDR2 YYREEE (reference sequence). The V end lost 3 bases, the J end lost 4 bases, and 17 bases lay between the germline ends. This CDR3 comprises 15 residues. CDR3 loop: CASSSKTVTGYEQYF. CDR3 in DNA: TGTGCCAGCAGCTCCAAGACTGTAACCGGATACGAGCAGTACTTC.

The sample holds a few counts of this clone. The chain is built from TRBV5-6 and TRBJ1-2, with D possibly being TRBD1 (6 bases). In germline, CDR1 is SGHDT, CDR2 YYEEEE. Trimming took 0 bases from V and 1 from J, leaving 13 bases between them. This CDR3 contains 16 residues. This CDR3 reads CASSLVGGAGNYGYTF. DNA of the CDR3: TGTGCCAGCAGCTTGGTAGGGGGGGCCGGTAACTATGGCTACACCTTC. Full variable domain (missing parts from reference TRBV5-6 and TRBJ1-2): DAGVTQSPTHLIKTRGQQVTLRCSPKSGHDTVSWYQQALGQGPQFIFQYYEEEERQRGNFPDRFSGHQFPNYSSELNVNALLLGDSALYLCASSLVGGAGNYGYTFGSGTRLTVV.

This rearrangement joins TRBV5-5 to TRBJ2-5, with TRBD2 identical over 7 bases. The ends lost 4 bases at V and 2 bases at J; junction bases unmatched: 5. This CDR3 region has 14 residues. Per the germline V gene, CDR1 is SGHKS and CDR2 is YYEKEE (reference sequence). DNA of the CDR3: TGTGCCAGCAGCCATTGGGGGGGTCAAGAGACCCAGTACTTC. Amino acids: CASSHWGGQETQYF.

CDR3 loop: CASSLGGQNYGYTF. The CDR3, as DNA: TGTGCCAGCAGCTTAGGGGGACAGAACTATGGCTACACCTTC. J is TRBJ1-2 and V is TRBV7-2; 7 bases are shared with TRBD1. Germline lookup yields CDR1 SGHTA and CDR2 FQGNSA. V shed 1 base, J shed 2 bases, and the junction held 1 base outside the gene matches. The CDR3 is 14 amino acids. Full variable domain (missing parts from reference TRBV7-2 and TRBJ1-2): GAGVSQSPSNKVTEKGKDVELRCDPISGHTALYWYRQSLGQGLEFLIYFQGNSAPDKSGLPSDRFSAERTGGSVSTLTIQRTQQEDSAVYLCASSLGGQNYGYTFGSGTRLTVV.